These 10 T cell receptor beta chains share one sample of origin, sequenced in a study of regulatory T cells in long-lasting Graves disease. According to the study, TCR beta libraries were built with iRepertoire HTBI primers and CDR3-region Arm-PCR. TCRdb reanalysed the multiplex PCR reads using MiXCR and keeps one entry per CDR3 protein. The data show around 470,000 distinct CDR3 sequences, with 14% seen just once and roughly a sixth held by the top ten. Time point of the sample: newly diagnosed GD, antithyroid drugs for less than 3 months. RNA extracted from PBMCs served as the sequencing template. These same data were also listed under a study on T cells in Graves' hyperthyroidism and ophthalmopathy.

The sequenced sample was peripheral blood mononuclear cells (PBMCs), obtained at new diagnosis, from a patient treated with antithyroid drugs. These receptors came from a woman aged 45-60 years with Graves disease.

This clonotype has at least ten counts. The CDR3 nucleotides are TGTGCCAGCAGTCCTACCGGGACTTCGGAGACCCAGTACTTC. This sequence encodes CASSPTGTSETQYF. The chain combines TRBV12-3 or TRBV12-4 with TRBJ2-5; TRBD2 is a possible D gene (6 bases). Trimming took off 5 bases at V and 5 bases at J, with 15 bases between the two ends. The CDR3 has 14 amino acids.

This clonotype was found many times. This chain connects TRBV12-3 or TRBV12-4 to TRBJ2-7; TRBD1 matches 9 bases. This CDR3 region has 11 residues. CDR3 amino acids: CASDRGGEQYF. CDR3 coding DNA: TGTGCATCGGACAGGGGAGGAGAGCAGTACTTC.

In this sample, this clonotype turned up many times. The V gene is TRBV24-1, the J gene TRBJ1-1; D is possibly TRBD1 (6 bases). V was cut by 4 bases and J by 6 bases, with 14 bases left in between. The CDR3 runs 14 residues. The germline CDR1 and CDR2 sequences are KGHDR and SFDVKD. The chain's CDR3 is CATSEGDRFAEAFF. The CDR3 bases are TGTGCCACCAGTGAGGGCGACAGGTTCGCTGAAGCTTTCTTT.

This clonotype was detected a few times. The CDR3 spells CASGITGVMGNSPLHF. The CDR3 DNA reads as TGCGCCAGCGGCATCACAGGGGTGATGGGAAATTCACCCCTCCACTTT. The chain carries TRBV5-1 and TRBJ1-6; 7 nucleotides line up with TRBD1. After removal of 7 bases from V and 7 bases from J, the junction contained 14 bases not matched to a gene. The CDR3 extends over 16 amino acids. In germline, CDR1 is SGHRS, CDR2 YFSETQ.

This clonotype was recorded many times. The genes are TRBV2 and TRBJ2-1; TRBD1 might be the D (6 bases). Per germline, CDR1 SNHLY and CDR2 FYNNEI. This CDR3 is built from 14 residues. Between the trimmed V and J ends, which lost 2 bases and 5 bases, there was a span of 10 bases. CDR3 DNA sequence: TGTGCCAGCAGTGAATGGGGGCGCGACAATGAGCAGTTCTTC. Translated, it gives CASSEWGRDNEQFF.

CDR3 in amino acids: CASSGAVNEKLFF. The CDR3, as DNA: TGTGCCAGCTCAGGGGCCGTTAATGAAAAACTGTTTTTT. V and J are TRBV12-3 or TRBV12-4 and TRBJ1-4, with D possibly matching TRBD1 (6 bases). Trimming pared 8 bases from V and 4 bases from J, leaving 11 bases between. The CDR3 loop spans 13 amino acids.

This clonotype appeared many times. The V call is TRBV2, the J call TRBJ1-1; no clear D gene. CDR3 size: 11 residues. Trimming cost V 6 bases and J 6 bases, with 8 bases left between them. Germline-derived CDR1 and CDR2 are SNHLY and FYNNEI. Here the CDR3 reads CASSPTAEAFF. The CDR3 DNA reads as TGTGCCAGCAGCCCCACAGCTGAAGCTTTCTTT. Variable domain in full (rest from reference TRBV2 and TRBJ1-1): EPEVTQTPSHQVTQMGQEVILRCVPISNHLYFYWYRQILGQKVEFLVSFYNNEISEKSEIFDDQFSVERPDGSNFTLKIRSTKLEDSAMYFCASSPTAEAFFGQGTRLTVV.

The chain employs TRBV29-1 and TRBJ1-1; D ambiguous. The V end was cut by 3 bases, the J end by 8 bases, with 13 bases between. Germline V gene lookup returns CDR1 SQVTM and CDR2 ANQGSEA. The CDR3 consists of 12 residues. Here the CDR3 reads CSVDGHYDEAFF. The CDR3 bases are TGCAGCGTTGATGGGCATTACGACGAAGCTTTCTTT.

There are a few counts of this clonotype. The chain has TRBV7-9 and TRBJ1-2; the D gene is possibly TRBD1 (6 bases). The ends were cut back, 4 bases at V and 2 bases at J, with 11 bases in the middle. Germline V gives CDR1 SEHNR, CDR2 FQNEAQ (reference sequence). CDR3 length: 14 residues. CDR3 loop: CASSSPGANYGYTF. The CDR3 DNA follows: TGTGCCAGCAGCTCCCCAGGGGCGAACTATGGCTACACCTTC.

This clonotype was counted only a few times. This rearrangement joins TRBV10-3 to TRBJ2-1; the match to TRBD2 covers 8 bases. J was trimmed by 4 bases and V by 10 bases; bases with no gene match: 15. The CDR3 runs 16 residues. From germline, CDR1 is ENHRY and CDR2 SYGVKD. The CDR3, as DNA: TGTGCCACCAGCCCACTAGCGGCGAGGGGATACAATGAGCAGTTCTTC. The encoded protein is CATSPLAARGYNEQFF.